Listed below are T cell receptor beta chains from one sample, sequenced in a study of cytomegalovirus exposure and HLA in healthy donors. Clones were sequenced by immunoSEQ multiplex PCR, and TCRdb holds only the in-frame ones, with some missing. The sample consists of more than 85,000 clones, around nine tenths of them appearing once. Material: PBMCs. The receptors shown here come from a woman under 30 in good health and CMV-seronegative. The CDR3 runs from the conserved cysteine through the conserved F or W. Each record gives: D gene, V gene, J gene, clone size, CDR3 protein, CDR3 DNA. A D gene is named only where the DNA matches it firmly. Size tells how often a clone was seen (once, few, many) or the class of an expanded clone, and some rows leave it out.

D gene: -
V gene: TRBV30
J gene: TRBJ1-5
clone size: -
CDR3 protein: CAWSAGTSNQPQHF
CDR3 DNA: TGTGCCTGGAGTGCCGGGACAAGCAATCAGCCCCAGCATTTT

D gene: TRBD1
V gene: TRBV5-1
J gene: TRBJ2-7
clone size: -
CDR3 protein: CASSFGTGPYEQYF
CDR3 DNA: TGCGCCAGCAGCTTCGGGACAGGGCCCTACGAGCAGTACTTC

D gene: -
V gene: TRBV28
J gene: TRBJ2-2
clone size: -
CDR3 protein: CASSLRRVGGNTGELFF
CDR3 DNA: TGTGCCAGCAGTTTACGTCGGGTAGGGGGGAACACCGGGGAGCTGTTTTTT

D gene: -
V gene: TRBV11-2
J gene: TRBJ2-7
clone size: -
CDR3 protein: CASSLGEYEQYF
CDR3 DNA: TGTGCCAGCAGCTTAGGGGAGTACGAGCAGTACTTC

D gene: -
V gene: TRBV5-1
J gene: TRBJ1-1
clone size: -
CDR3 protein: CASSFWLNTEAFF
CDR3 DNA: TGCGCCAGCAGCTTTTGGCTGAACACTGAAGCTTTCTTT

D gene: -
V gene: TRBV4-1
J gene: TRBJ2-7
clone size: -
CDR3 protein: CASSARAGVYEQYF
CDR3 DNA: TGCGCCAGCAGCGCGCGGGCAGGGGTCTACGAGCAGTACTTC

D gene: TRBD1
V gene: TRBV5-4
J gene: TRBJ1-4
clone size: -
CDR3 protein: CASSQEQGARTNEKLFF
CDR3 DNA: TGTGCCAGCAGTCAAGAACAGGGGGCTAGAACTAATGAAAAACTGTTTTTT

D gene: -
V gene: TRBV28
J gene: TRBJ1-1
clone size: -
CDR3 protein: CASSLEGYETEAFF
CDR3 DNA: TGTGCCAGCAGTTTAGAGGGTTATGAAACTGAAGCTTTCTTT

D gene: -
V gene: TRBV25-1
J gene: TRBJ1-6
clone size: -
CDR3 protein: CASSENSNNSPLHF
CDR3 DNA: TGTGCCAGCAGTGAAAACTCGAATAATTCACCCCTCCACTTT

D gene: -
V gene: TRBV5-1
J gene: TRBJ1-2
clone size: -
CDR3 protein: CASSTEGVGGGYTF
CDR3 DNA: TGCGCCAGCAGCACCGAGGGGGTAGGAGGAGGCTACACCTTC

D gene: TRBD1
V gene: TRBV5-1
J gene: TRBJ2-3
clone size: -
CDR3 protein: CASSSGQGGRGDTQYF
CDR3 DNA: TGCGCCAGCAGCTCCGGACAGGGGGGCCGGGGGGATACGCAGTATTTT

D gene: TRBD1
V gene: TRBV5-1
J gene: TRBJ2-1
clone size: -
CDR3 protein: CASSLQGADEQFF
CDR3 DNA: TGCGCCAGCAGCTTACAGGGGGCGGATGAGCAGTTCTTC

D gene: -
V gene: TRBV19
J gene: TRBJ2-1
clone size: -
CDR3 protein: CASSIGTVPFDEQFF
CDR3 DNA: TGTGCCAGTAGTATAGGGACAGTTCCGTTCGATGAGCAGTTCTTC

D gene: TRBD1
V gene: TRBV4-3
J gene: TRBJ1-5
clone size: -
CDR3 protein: CASSQDRTGSSNQPQHF
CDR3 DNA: TGCGCCAGCAGCCAAGACCGGACAGGGAGTAGCAATCAGCCCCAGCATTTT

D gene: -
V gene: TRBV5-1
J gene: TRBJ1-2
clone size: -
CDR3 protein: CASSRTANYGYTF
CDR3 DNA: TGCGCCAGCAGCCGGACAGCCAACTATGGCTACACCTTC

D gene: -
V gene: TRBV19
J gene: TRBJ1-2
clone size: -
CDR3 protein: CASSIPPGRGPYGYTF
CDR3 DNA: TGTGCCAGTAGTATCCCCCCCGGGAGAGGGCCTTATGGCTACACCTTC

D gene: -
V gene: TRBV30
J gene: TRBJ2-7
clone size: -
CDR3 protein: CAWSYTLSYEQYF
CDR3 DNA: TGTGCCTGGAGTTACACCCTCTCCTACGAGCAGTACTTC

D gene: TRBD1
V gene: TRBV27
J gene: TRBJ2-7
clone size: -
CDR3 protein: CASSSGQGEYEQYF
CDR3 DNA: TGTGCCAGCAGTTCTGGACAGGGCGAATACGAGCAGTACTTC

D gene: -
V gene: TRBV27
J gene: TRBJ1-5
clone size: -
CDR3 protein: CASSFSGGRGNQPQHF
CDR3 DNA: TGTGCCAGCAGTTTCTCGGGGGGTCGTGGCAATCAGCCCCAGCATTTT

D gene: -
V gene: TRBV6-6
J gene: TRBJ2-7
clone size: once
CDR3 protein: CASSYEQGGIGEQYF
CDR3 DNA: TGTGCCAGCAGTTACGAACAGGGGGGGATTGGCGAGCAGTACTTC

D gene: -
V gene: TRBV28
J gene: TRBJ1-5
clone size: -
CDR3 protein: CASRQSGYSNQPQHF
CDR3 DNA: TGTGCCAGCAGACAATCAGGGTATAGCAATCAGCCCCAGCATTTT

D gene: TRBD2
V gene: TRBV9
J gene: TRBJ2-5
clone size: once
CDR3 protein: CASSVTVSGRYQETQYF
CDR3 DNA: TGTGCCAGCAGCGTAACGGTTAGCGGGAGATACCAAGAGACCCAGTACTTC

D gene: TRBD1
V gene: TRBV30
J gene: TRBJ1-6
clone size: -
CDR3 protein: CAWSAGTGASHYNSPLHF
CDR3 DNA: TGTGCCTGGAGTGCTGGGACAGGGGCCAGTCACTATAATTCACCCCTCCACTTT

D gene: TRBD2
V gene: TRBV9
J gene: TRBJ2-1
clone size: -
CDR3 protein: CASSGRHLSSGSINEQFF
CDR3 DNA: TGTGCCAGCAGCGGAAGGCACCTGTCTAGCGGGAGTATTAATGAGCAGTTCTTC

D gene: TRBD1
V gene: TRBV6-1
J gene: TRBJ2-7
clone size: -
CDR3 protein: CASSEGQGAGFYEQYF
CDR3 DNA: TGTGCCAGCAGTGAAGGGCAGGGGGCAGGGTTTTACGAGCAGTACTTC

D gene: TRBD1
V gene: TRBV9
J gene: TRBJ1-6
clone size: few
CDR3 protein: CASSARTGMSSPLHF
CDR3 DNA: TGTGCCAGCAGCGCCAGGACAGGGATGAGTTCACCCCTCCACTTT

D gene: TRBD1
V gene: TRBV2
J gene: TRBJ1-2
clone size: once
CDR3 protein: CASSGQGGGGYTF
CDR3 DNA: TGTGCCAGCAGTGGACAGGGAGGCGGCGGCTACACCTTC

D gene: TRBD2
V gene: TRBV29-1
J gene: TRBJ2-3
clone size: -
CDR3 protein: CSVNLEGGGTDTQYF
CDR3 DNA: TGCAGCGTGAACCTTGAGGGCGGGGGGACGGATACGCAGTATTTT

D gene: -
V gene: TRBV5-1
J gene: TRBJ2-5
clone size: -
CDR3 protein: CASSLVTGQETQYF
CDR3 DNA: TGCGCCAGCAGCTTGGTGACGGGCCAAGAGACCCAGTACTTC

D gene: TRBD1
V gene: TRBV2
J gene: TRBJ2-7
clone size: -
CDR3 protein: CASGQGLAYEQYF
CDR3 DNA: TGTGCCAGCGGACAGGGGCTTGCCTACGAGCAGTACTTC

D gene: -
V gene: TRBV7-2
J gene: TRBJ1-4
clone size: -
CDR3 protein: CASSQTGNNEKLFF
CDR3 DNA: TGTGCCAGTAGCCAAACAGGGAATAATGAAAAACTGTTTTTT

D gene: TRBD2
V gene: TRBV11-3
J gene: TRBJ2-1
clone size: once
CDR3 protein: CASSLLASSYNEQFF
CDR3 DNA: TGTGCCAGCAGCCTACTAGCGAGCTCCTACAATGAGCAGTTCTTC

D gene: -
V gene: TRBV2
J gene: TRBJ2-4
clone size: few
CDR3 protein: CASMAGDVVIQYF
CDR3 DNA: TGTGCCAGCATGGCAGGGGACGTCGTCATTCAGTACTTC

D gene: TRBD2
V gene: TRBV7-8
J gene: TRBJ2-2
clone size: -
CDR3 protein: CASSLSGSVGELFF
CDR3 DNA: TGTGCCAGCAGCTTAAGCGGGAGCGTCGGGGAGCTGTTTTTT

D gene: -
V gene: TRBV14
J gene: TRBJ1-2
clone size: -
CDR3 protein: CASSPRQRTYDGYTF
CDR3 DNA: TGTGCCAGCAGCCCCCGACAGAGAACTTACGACGGCTACACCTTC

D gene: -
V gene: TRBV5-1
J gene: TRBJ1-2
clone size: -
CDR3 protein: CASSQNRAEEDYGYTF
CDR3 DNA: TGCGCCAGCAGCCAGAACAGGGCCGAAGAGGACTATGGCTACACCTTC

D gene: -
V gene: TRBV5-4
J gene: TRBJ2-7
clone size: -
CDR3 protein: CASSLLGGEGEQYF
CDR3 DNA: TGTGCCAGCAGCTTGTTGGGGGGAGAGGGGGAGCAGTACTTC

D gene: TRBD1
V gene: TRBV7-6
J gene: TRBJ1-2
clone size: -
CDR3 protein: CASSLDGTGYGYTF
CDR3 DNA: TGTGCCAGCAGCTTAGATGGGACAGGCTATGGCTACACCTTC

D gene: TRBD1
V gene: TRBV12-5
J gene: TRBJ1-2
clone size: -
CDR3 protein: CASASDRGGLFYGGYTF
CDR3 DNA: TGTGCTAGTGCCTCAGACAGGGGCGGGCTATTCTATGGCGGCTACACCTTC